The 14 T cell receptor beta chains below were found in one sample sequenced in a study of cytomegalovirus exposure and HLA in healthy donors. PCR used 60 Vbeta primers and 13 Jbeta primers. Using immunoSEQ multiplex PCR, the repertoire was profiled, and TCRdb retains in-frame clones only, with some absent. The table has 150,000 to 200,000 clones, about 70% seen once. Sequences were obtained from PBMCs. All receptors derive from a woman aged 40 to 50 in good health and CMV-seropositive.

This chain joins TRBV4-3 and TRBJ2-2; 10 bases agree with TRBD2. The CDR3 totals 18 residues. Germline CDR1 LGHNA, CDR2 YSLEER. J was trimmed by 4 bases and V by 3 bases; bases with no gene match: 11. The CDR3 loop reads CASSHSPSGGPTTGELFF. CDR3 nucleotide sequence: TGCGCCAGCAGCCATTCCCCTAGCGGGGGACCGACCACCGGGGAGCTGTTTTTT.

This sequence joins TRBV29-1 and TRBJ1-1, with 8 nucleotides matching TRBD1. This CDR3 has 13 residues. Germline V gene data show CDR1 as SQVTM and CDR2 as ANQGSEA. V shed 3 bases, J shed 6 bases, and the junction held 6 bases outside the gene matches. The CDR3: CSVDQQGGAEAFF. DNA for the CDR3: TGCAGCGTTGATCAACAGGGGGGCGCTGAAGCTTTCTTT.

CDR3 in amino acids: CASSLWGGASGWGSPLHF. CDR3 DNA sequence: TGTGCCAGCAGCTTGTGGGGGGGCGCGTCTGGATGGGGATCACCCCTCCACTTT. This chain connects TRBV5-6 to TRBJ1-6; TRBD1 is a possible D gene (6 bases). The V and J ends lost 1 base and 10 bases respectively, with 24 bases between them. The CDR3 spans 18 residues. In germline, CDR1 is SGHDT, CDR2 YYEEEE.

The chain joins TRBV28 to TRBJ1-1; TRBD1 matches 8 bases. Per the germline V gene, CDR1 is MDHEN and CDR2 is SYDVKM. The CDR3 is 18 amino acids. The V and J ends lost 6 bases and 1 base, in that order; junction bases with no gene match: 16. The CDR3 DNA follows: TGTGCCAGCAGCTCCAGCGTCGGACAGGGTCAGTCGAACACTGAAGCTTTCTTT. Translation: CASSSSVGQGQSNTEAFF. The complete variable domain, with remaining parts taken from reference TRBV28 and TRBJ1-1, reads DVKVTQSSRYLVKRTGEKVFLECVQDMDHENMFWYRQDPGLGLRLIYFSYDVKMKEKGDIPEGYSVSREKKERFSLILESASTNQTSMYLCASSSSVGQGQSNTEAFFGQGTRLTVV.

The CDR3 nucleotides read TGTGCCAGCAGCCGTCCTGGGGGGAAAGAGACCCAGTACTTC. This codes for CASSRPGGKETQYF. The chain employs TRBV2 and TRBJ2-5; possibly TRBD2 for D (6 bases). With 6 bases removed from V and 3 bases from J, the gap between germline ends came to 14 bases. Germline V lookup: CDR1 SNHLY, CDR2 FYNNEI. This CDR3 spans 14 amino acids. Supplemented by reference TRBV2 and TRBJ2-5, the full variable domain reads EPEVTQTPSHQVTQMGQEVILRCVPISNHLYFYWYRQILGQKVEFLVSFYNNEISEKSEIFDDQFSVERPDGSNFTLKIRSTKLEDSAMYFCASSRPGGKETQYFGPGTRLLVL.

The genes are TRBV29-1 and TRBJ2-3; 11 bases match TRBD2. The CDR3 is made up of 17 amino acids. Germline-derived CDR1 and CDR2 are SQVTM and ANQGSEA. V trimming: 5 bases; J trimming: 4 bases; junction bases outside the gene matches: 14. In nucleotides, the CDR3 is TGCAGCGTTCCTGGACTAGCGGGCACACCTACGGCAGATACGCAGTATTTT. This sequence encodes CSVPGLAGTPTADTQYF.

The chain joins TRBV11-2 to TRBJ1-4; D gene unclear. In germline, CDR1 is SGHAT, CDR2 FQNNGV. The CDR3 spans 13 residues. Trimming cost V 1 base and J 8 bases, with 8 bases left between them. The CDR3 protein is CASSLGSVEKLFF. The CDR3, as DNA: TGTGCCAGCAGCTTAGGTAGCGTCGAAAAACTGTTTTTT. The variable domain in full, completed from reference TRBV11-2 and TRBJ1-4, reads EAGVAQSPRYKIIEKRQSVAFWCNPISGHATLYWYQQILGQGPKLLIQFQNNGVVDDSQLPKDRFSAERLKGVDSTLKIQPAKLEDSAVYLCASSLGSVEKLFFGSGTQLSVL.

Comment on this clone: At one boundary the junction diverges from the germline segment, which might be a read error. The chain has TRBV6-5 and TRBJ1-5; D may be TRBD1 (5 bases). The CDR3 extends over 15 amino acids. CDR1 and CDR2 from the germline V gene are MNHEY and SVGAGI. DNA of the CDR3: TGTGCCAGCAGTTACTCAGGGGAAAGCAATCAGCCCCAGAATTTT. Translated, it gives CASSYSGESNQPQNF.

This chain links TRBV7-8 with TRBJ1-1; D call uncertain. Germline V gene sequence: CDR1 SGHVS, CDR2 FQNEAQ. V was pared by 1 base and J by 5 bases, with 11 bases between. The CDR3 is 14 residues long. In DNA, the CDR3 is TGTGCCAGCAGCTTAGGAGGGTTGGGGACTGAAGCTTTCTTT. Protein sequence: CASSLGGLGTEAFF.

The table lists this clone with a few counts. The rearrangement joins TRBV5-4 to TRBJ2-7; 7 nucleotides match TRBD1. The V and J ends lost 0 bases and 2 bases, in that order; junction bases with no gene match: 5. This CDR3 has 15 residues. CDR1 and CDR2 (germline): SGHNT, YYREEE (reference sequence). CDR3 nucleotides: TGTGCCAGCAGCTTGGCCTCAGGGACAGCCTACGAGCAGTACTTC. Its translation is CASSLASGTAYEQYF.

This clone was seen only a few times. This chain links TRBV28 with TRBJ2-5; TRBD1 is a possible D gene (5 bases). V lost 2 bases, J lost 1 base, and 8 bases lay in between. CDR1 MDHEN and CDR2 SYDVKM come from the germline V gene. This CDR3 region has 14 residues. CDR3 sequence reads: CASSLAGSQETQYF. CDR3 bases: TGTGCCAGCAGTTTAGCAGGGTCCCAAGAGACCCAGTACTTC. Together with reference TRBV28 and TRBJ2-5, the CDR3 gives the full variable domain: DVKVTQSSRYLVKRTGEKVFLECVQDMDHENMFWYRQDPGLGLRLIYFSYDVKMKEKGDIPEGYSVSREKKERFSLILESASTNQTSMYLCASSLAGSQETQYFGPGTRLLVL.

This chain's CDR3 is CAISELDRGHGYTF. For the CDR3, the DNA is TGTGCCATCAGTGAGTTGGACAGGGGGCATGGCTACACCTTC. J is TRBJ1-2 and V is TRBV10-3; TRBD1 matches at 11 bases. The germline V gene has CDR1 ENHRY and CDR2 SYGVKD. The V segment lost 1 base and the J segment 6 bases; nucleotides outside the gene matches: 1. The CDR3 extends over 14 amino acids.

The rearrangement uses TRBV19 and TRBJ1-2; TRBD1 aligns across 9 bases. Germline V gene sequence: CDR1 LNHDA, CDR2 SQIVND (reference sequence). The CDR3 extends over 14 amino acids. The J segment lost 7 bases and the V segment lost 9 bases, leaving 12 bases of the junction unmatched. The DNA for the CDR3 is TGTGCCAGCGGTGGGACAGGGTGGCCGGGTGGCTACACCTTC. Translation gives CASGGTGWPGGYTF.

The rearrangement uses TRBV5-1 and TRBJ2-5; TRBD2 might be the D (7 bases). Germline V lookup: CDR1 SGHRS, CDR2 YFSETQ. V was pared by 6 bases and J by 5 bases, with 17 bases between. The CDR3 extends over 14 amino acids. CDR3 sequence reads: CASTYWGGGETQYF. CDR3 nucleotides: TGCGCCAGCACCTACTGGGGCGGGGGCGAGACCCAGTACTTC.